This T cell receptor beta chain appears in the sequencing data of a study of siplizumab effects on memory and regulatory T cells. Overall study results and limits: Proliferating siplizumab-culture Treg suppressive function went unconfirmed.

The study assayed about 10^5 TCR templates per sample. Clones were sequenced by immunoSEQ multiplex PCR, and TCRdb holds only the in-frame ones, with some missing. The repertoire has approximately 100,000 clones, around 92% of them found once; the top ten carry around 0.68%. Trimming stripped 4 bases from V and 1 base from J, with 8 bases between. Germline lookup yields CDR1 MNHNY and CDR2 SVGAGI (reference sequence). The CDR3 runs to 14 residues. A note on this clone: Its antigen remains unidentified.

This chain uses TRBV6-6 with TRBJ1-5; D is unresolved. This TCR came from a human donor in good health. Input material: Tregs sorted from blood. The CDR3 here is CASSSSGSNQPQHF. DNA for the CDR3: TGTGCCAGCAGTTCCTCGGGGAGCAATCAGCCCCAGCATTTT.